The clone carrying this T cell receptor beta chain was picked up a small number of times. The source of the sample is a study of blood T cell repertoires in COVID-19. On the study more broadly: COVID-19 samples collected from the United States, Italy and Spain covered acute and convalescent phases. Sample material is recorded as cDNA or gDNA derived from T cells, B-cell-depleted T cells, or PBMCs.

This table comes from immunoSEQ multiplex PCR, and its TCRdb copy is limited to in-frame clones, with some not included. The data show some 250,000 clones, over 75% seen once. Germline loops: CDR1 SGDLS, CDR2 YYNGEE. Deletions cut 7 bases from V and 1 base from J, with 12 bases between. The CDR3 totals 15 residues. The chain joins TRBV9 to TRBJ2-6; tentatively, D is TRBD2 (6 bases). Material for sequencing was peripheral blood. This sequence originates from a man aged 25 to 40 who had recovered from COVID-19. CDR3 coding DNA: TGTGCCAGCGGAGGGGCTTCGTCTGGGGCCAACGTCCTGACTTTC. Amino acid sequence: CASGGASSGANVLTF.